Presented here are 21 T cell receptor beta chains from one specimen sequenced in a study of blood T cell repertoires in COVID-19. Repertoires were generated with immunoSEQ multiplex PCR, while TCRdb's copy carries only in-frame clones and drops some. The sample lists some 250,000 clones; 80% to 90% were seen once. The sequencing input was peripheral blood. These receptors all come from a woman in her 30s with COVID-19, enrolled during active disease.

The chain employs TRBV11-2 and TRBJ2-5; D unresolved. CDR3 length equals 14 residues. CDR1 and CDR2 from the germline V gene are SGHAT and FQNNGV. V shed 1 base and J shed 5 bases, with 11 bases lying between them. The DNA for the CDR3 is TGTGCCAGCAGCTTAGGGGCCCTCCGGGAGACCCAGTACTTC. The encoded protein is CASSLGALRETQYF. Drawing the rest from reference TRBV11-2 and TRBJ2-5, the complete variable domain is EAGVAQSPRYKIIEKRQSVAFWCNPISGHATLYWYQQILGQGPKLLIQFQNNGVVDDSQLPKDRFSAERLKGVDSTLKIQPAKLEDSAVYLCASSLGALRETQYFGPGTRLLVL.

The chain joins TRBV11-2 to TRBJ2-1; weak D call: TRBD2 (7 bases). This CDR3 spans 15 amino acids. With 2 bases removed from V and 10 bases from J, the gap between germline ends came to 18 bases. Germline lookup yields CDR1 SGHAT and CDR2 FQNNGV. This CDR3 reads CASSLYKGGRWEQFF. CDR3 bases: TGTGCCAGCAGCTTATATAAGGGGGGGCGTTGGGAGCAGTTCTTC.

The rearrangement uses TRBV4-1 and TRBJ2-3; 7 positions match TRBD2. The trim removed 5 bases at V and 6 bases at J, leaving 5 bases unmatched. Germline-derived CDR1 and CDR2 are MGHRA and YSYEKL. The CDR3 has 13 residues. The CDR3 bases are TGCGCCAGCAGCAAACGGGGGGACGATACGCAGTATTTT. Amino acid sequence: CASSKRGDDTQYF.

This clone was seen a few times. This rearrangement joins TRBV7-9 to TRBJ1-4; D might be TRBD1 (5 bases). Trimming took 7 bases from V and 11 from J, leaving 17 bases between them. Germline CDR1 and CDR2: SEHNR and FQNEAQ (reference sequence). The CDR3 extends over 13 amino acids. The DNA for the CDR3 is TGTGCCAGCACCACATCCGGGGGTAGGAAACTGTTTTTT. This encodes CASTTSGGRKLFF.

This clone was counted between two and nine times. This chain connects TRBV27 to TRBJ1-6, with TRBD1 matching 7 bases. Losses at the gene ends were 5 bases for V and 9 bases for J; bases not matched to a gene: 1. The CDR3 has 12 residues. Germline-derived CDR1 and CDR2 are MNHEY and SMNVEV (reference sequence). The CDR3 coding sequence is TGTGCCAGCAGTCACAGGGGTTCACCCCTCCACTTT. Translation gives CASSHRGSPLHF.

This chain joins TRBV6-2 or TRBV6-3 and TRBJ1-1, with D possibly being TRBD1 (6 bases). The CDR3 consists of 13 residues. V was cut by 6 bases and J by 4 bases, with 12 bases left in between. The germline CDR1 and CDR2 sequences are MNHEY and SVGEGT. CDR3 sequence: CASSAPRGTEAFF. As DNA, the CDR3 is TGTGCCAGCAGCGCGCCCAGGGGCACTGAAGCTTTCTTT.

This chain connects TRBV27 to TRBJ2-7; TRBD2 matches at 9 bases. This CDR3 comprises 14 residues. Germline V lookup: CDR1 MNHEY, CDR2 SMNVEV (reference sequence). The trim removed 7 bases at V and 2 bases at J, leaving 6 bases unmatched. CDR3 in amino acids: CASMAGGLPYEQYF. The CDR3 nucleotides read TGTGCCAGCATGGCGGGGGGGCTTCCCTACGAGCAGTACTTC.

The V gene is TRBV4-2, the J gene TRBJ2-3; 15 bases map to TRBD2. Germline V gene lookup returns CDR1 LGHNA and CDR2 YNFKEQ. The CDR3 totals 17 residues. The V segment lost 1 base and the J segment 3 bases; nucleotides outside the gene matches: 2. CDR3 sequence: CASSQAGTSGGTDTQYF. The CDR3 bases are TGTGCCAGCAGCCAAGCCGGGACTAGCGGGGGGACAGATACGCAGTATTTT.

The sample holds one count of this clone. V usage is TRBV3-1 (or the pseudogene TRBV3-2) and J usage is TRBJ2-7; 7 bases line up with TRBD1. This CDR3 region has 15 residues. Germline CDR1 reads LGHDT; CDR2 reads YNNKEL (reference sequence). V shed 4 bases and J 3 bases; nucleotides not matched to a gene: 9. The CDR3 loop reads CASSPKRDSFYEQYF. The DNA of the CDR3 is TGTGCCAGCAGCCCAAAACGGGACAGTTTCTACGAGCAGTACTTC.

V gene TRBV7-9 combines with J gene TRBJ2-7; D is possibly TRBD1 (6 bases). V was trimmed by 5 bases and J by 3 bases, leaving 17 bases between them. The CDR3 length is 15 residues. Germline CDR1 SEHNR, CDR2 FQNEAQ (reference sequence). CDR3: CASSPGTSTLYEQYF. CDR3 DNA: TGTGCCAGCAGCCCGGGGACATCAACCCTCTACGAGCAGTACTTC.

In this sample, this clone turned up a few times. This chain uses TRBV25-1 with TRBJ2-7, with TRBD1 matching 7 bases. The CDR3 is made up of 14 amino acids. CDR1 MGHDK and CDR2 SYGVNS come from the germline V gene. Unmatched junction bases numbered 8, after V lost 3 bases and J lost 6 bases. DNA for the CDR3: TGTGCCAGCAGTGAGCCCGACAGGGTCTCCGAGCAGTACTTC. Its translation is CASSEPDRVSEQYF.

V usage is TRBV3-1 (or the pseudogene TRBV3-2) and J usage is TRBJ1-2, with 8 bases identical to TRBD1. The CDR3 spans 12 residues. Per the germline V gene, CDR1 is LGHDT and CDR2 is YNNKEL (reference sequence). The junction had 6 bases not matched to a gene; V was cut back by 8 bases and J by 7 bases. CDR3 coding DNA: TGTGCCAGCGCAGACAGGGGAACTGGCTACACCTTC. It is translated as CASADRGTGYTF.

The chain recombines TRBV5-4 with TRBJ2-7; 9 nucleotides line up with TRBD2. The germline V gene encodes CDR1 SGHNT and CDR2 YYREEE (reference sequence). Unmatched junction bases numbered 4, after V lost 2 bases and J lost 1 base. The CDR3 has 15 amino acids. Here the CDR3 reads CASSFGGLASYEQYF. The CDR3 DNA sequence: TGTGCCAGCAGCTTTGGGGGACTAGCATCCTACGAGCAGTACTTC.

The chain is built from TRBV10-1 and TRBJ1-5, with 9 bases that match TRBD1. J gave up 4 bases and V 3 bases, and 4 bases lay outside the gene matches. From germline, CDR1 is WNHNN and CDR2 SYGVQD (reference sequence). The CDR3 is made up of 15 amino acids. The CDR3 is CASSDPGTGNQPQHF. As DNA, the CDR3 is TGCGCCAGCAGTGACCCTGGGACAGGGAATCAGCCCCAGCATTTT.

The rearrangement joins TRBV5-4 to TRBJ2-7; a weak D match, TRBD2 (6 bases). Looked up from germline, CDR1 is SGHNT and CDR2 is YYREEE (reference sequence). Trimming removed 4 bases from V and 5 bases from J, with 19 bases in between. The CDR3 covers 15 residues. CDR3 sequence reads: CASSAGKGEVDEQYF. Written as DNA, the CDR3 is TGTGCCAGCAGCGCCGGAAAAGGGGAGGTCGACGAGCAGTACTTC.

This sequence joins TRBV5-6 and TRBJ2-7, with 7 bases matching TRBD1. This CDR3 comprises 14 residues. Trimming cost V 4 bases and J 3 bases; bases outside gene matches: 7. Germline V CDR1 and CDR2: SGHDT, YYEEEE. The chain's CDR3 is CASSPGQGVYEQYF. CDR3 DNA: TGTGCCAGCAGCCCCGGGCAGGGGGTCTACGAGCAGTACTTC. The complete variable domain, with remaining parts taken from reference TRBV5-6 and TRBJ2-7, reads DAGVTQSPTHLIKTRGQQVTLRCSPKSGHDTVSWYQQALGQGPQFIFQYYEEEERQRGNFPDRFSGHQFPNYSSELNVNALLLGDSALYLCASSPGQGVYEQYFGPGTRLTVT.

The chain combines TRBV7-6 with TRBJ1-1; D is uncertain. Germline V CDR1 and CDR2: SGHVS, FNYEAQ. The CDR3 extends over 14 amino acids. V was cut by 5 bases and J by 0 bases, with 10 bases left in between. The CDR3 region has the DNA TGTGCCAGCAGCCTACAGAGATTGAACACTGAAGCTTTCTTT. This gives the protein CASSLQRLNTEAFF.

V is TRBV7-8 and J is TRBJ1-6; 8 bases align to TRBD1. This CDR3 contains 15 residues. The germline V gene encodes CDR1 SGHVS and CDR2 FQNEAQ. J lost 10 bases, V lost 5 bases, and 10 bases had no gene match. The CDR3 loop reads CASSHGQGAMSPLHF. The CDR3 bases are TGTGCCAGCAGCCACGGACAGGGCGCAATGTCACCCCTCCACTTT.

The count of this clone is one. The chain recombines TRBV19 with TRBJ2-1; TRBD1 matches at 9 bases. Germline V gene data show CDR1 as LNHDA and CDR2 as SQIVND (reference sequence). The trim removed 4 bases at V and 5 bases at J, leaving 3 bases unmatched. This CDR3 has 14 amino acids. The CDR3 region has the DNA TGTGCCAGTAGTAAGGGACAGGGAAACAATGAGCAGTTCTTC. Translating it yields CASSKGQGNNEQFF.

This chain joins TRBV5-8 and TRBJ1-6; D not certain. This CDR3 is 14 amino acids long. Trimming removed 0 bases from V and 5 bases from J, with 6 bases in between. Germline CDR1 SGHTS, CDR2 YDEGEE. CDR3: CASSLGENNSPLHF. The CDR3 DNA follows: TGTGCCAGCAGCTTGGGGGAGAATAATTCACCCCTCCACTTT.

This clone came up once. The V call is TRBV6-1, the J call TRBJ2-7; a possible D gene is TRBD1 (5 bases). The CDR3 sequence is 15 residues long. V was clipped by 2 bases and J by 2 bases, with 13 bases between them. CDR1 is MNHNS, CDR2 SASEGT, per germline. Here the CDR3 reads CASSETGTPTYEQYF. CDR3 nucleotides: TGTGCCAGCAGTGAAACAGGAACTCCTACCTACGAGCAGTACTTC.